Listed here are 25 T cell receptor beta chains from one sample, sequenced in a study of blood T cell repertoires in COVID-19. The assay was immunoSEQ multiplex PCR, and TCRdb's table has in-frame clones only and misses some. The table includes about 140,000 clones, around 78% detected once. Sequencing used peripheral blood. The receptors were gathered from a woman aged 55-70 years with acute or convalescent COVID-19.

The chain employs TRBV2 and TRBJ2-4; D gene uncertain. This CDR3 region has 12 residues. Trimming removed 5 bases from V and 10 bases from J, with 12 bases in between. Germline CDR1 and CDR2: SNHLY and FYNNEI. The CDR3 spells CASSLTSEIQYF. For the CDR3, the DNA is TGTGCCAGCAGTCTAACTTCGGAGATTCAGTACTTC.

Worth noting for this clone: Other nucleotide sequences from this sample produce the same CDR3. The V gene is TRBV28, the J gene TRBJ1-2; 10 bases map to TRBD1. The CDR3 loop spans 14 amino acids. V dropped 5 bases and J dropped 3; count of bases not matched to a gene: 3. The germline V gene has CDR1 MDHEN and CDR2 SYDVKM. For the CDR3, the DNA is TGTGCCAGCAGTCTCGGGACAGGGGACTATGGCTACACCTTC. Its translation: CASSLGTGDYGYTF.

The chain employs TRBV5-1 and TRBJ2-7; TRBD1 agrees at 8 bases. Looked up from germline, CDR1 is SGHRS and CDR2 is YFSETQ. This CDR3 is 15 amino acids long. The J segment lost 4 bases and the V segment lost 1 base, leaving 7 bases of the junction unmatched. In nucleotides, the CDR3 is TGCGCCAGCAGCTTGAGTACGACAGGGGAGTACGAGCAGTACTTC. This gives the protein CASSLSTTGEYEQYF.

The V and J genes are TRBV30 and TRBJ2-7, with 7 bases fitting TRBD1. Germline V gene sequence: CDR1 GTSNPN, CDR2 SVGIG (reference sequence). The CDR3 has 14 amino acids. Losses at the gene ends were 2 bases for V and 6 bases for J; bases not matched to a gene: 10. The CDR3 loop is CAWSQGVATSEQYF. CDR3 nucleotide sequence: TGTGCCTGGAGTCAGGGGGTCGCCACCTCCGAGCAGTACTTC.

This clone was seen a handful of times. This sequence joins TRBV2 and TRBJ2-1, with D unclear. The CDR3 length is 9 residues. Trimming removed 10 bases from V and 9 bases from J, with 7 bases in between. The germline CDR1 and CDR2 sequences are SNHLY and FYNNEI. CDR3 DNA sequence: TGTGCCATACACACTGAGCAGTTCTTC. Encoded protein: CAIHTEQFF.

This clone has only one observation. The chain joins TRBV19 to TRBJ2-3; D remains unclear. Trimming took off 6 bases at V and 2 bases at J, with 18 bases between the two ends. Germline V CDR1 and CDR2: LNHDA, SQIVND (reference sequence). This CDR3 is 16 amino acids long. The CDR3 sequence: CASSLGTGWNTDTQYF. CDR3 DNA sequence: TGTGCCAGTAGCCTAGGAACCGGGTGGAACACAGATACGCAGTATTTT.

The DNA for the CDR3 is TGTGCCTGGAGCGACGGGCTAGCGGGGTACTACAATGAGCAGTTCTTC. Protein: CAWSDGLAGYYNEQFF. The chain combines TRBV30 with TRBJ2-1; 9 nucleotides align to TRBD2. The CDR3 is 16 residues long. V was pared by 3 bases and J by 3 bases, with 9 bases of the junction left unmatched. CDR1 and CDR2 from the germline V gene are GTSNPN and SVGIG (reference sequence).

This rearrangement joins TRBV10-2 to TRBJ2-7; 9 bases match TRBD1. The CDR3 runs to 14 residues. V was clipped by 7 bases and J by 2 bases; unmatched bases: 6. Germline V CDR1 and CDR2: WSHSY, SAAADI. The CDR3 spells CASIPGQGTYEQYF. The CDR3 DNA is TGCGCCAGCATCCCGGGACAGGGCACCTACGAGCAGTACTTC.

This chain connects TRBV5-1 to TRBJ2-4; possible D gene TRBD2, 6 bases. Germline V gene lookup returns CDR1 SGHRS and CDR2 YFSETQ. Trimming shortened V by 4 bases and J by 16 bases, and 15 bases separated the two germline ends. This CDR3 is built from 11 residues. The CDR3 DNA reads TGCGCCAGCAGCGCGGGACTCTCAACCTACTTC. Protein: CASSAGLSTYF.

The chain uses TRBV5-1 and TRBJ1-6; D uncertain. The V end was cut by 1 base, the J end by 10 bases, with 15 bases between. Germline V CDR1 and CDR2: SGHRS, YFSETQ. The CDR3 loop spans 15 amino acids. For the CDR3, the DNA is TGCGCCAGCAGCTTGTTCAATCGGGATCGCTCACCCCTCCACTTT. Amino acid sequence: CASSLFNRDRSPLHF.

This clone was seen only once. The CDR3 loop is CASSLSSVGKLFF. CDR3 nucleotides: TGTGCCAGCAGCTTATCCTCTGTCGGGAAACTGTTTTTT. The V gene is TRBV11-1, the J gene TRBJ1-4; D is undetermined. The CDR3 extends over 13 amino acids. The germline V and J ends were trimmed by 2 bases and 11 bases, with 12 bases remaining between them. Germline V gene sequence: CDR1 SGHAT, CDR2 FQDESV (reference sequence). Combining the CDR3 with reference TRBV11-1 and TRBJ1-4 gives the whole variable domain EAEVAQSPRYKITEKSQAVAFWCDPISGHATLYWYRQILGQGPELLVQFQDESVVDDSQLPKDRFSAERLKGVDSTLKIQPAELGDSAMYLCASSLSSVGKLFFGSGTQLSVL.

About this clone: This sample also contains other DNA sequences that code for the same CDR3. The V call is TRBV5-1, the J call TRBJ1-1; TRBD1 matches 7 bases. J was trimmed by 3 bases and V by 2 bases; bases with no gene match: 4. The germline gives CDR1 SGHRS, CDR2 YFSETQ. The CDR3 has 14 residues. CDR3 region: CASSLDRVDTEAFF. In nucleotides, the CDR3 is TGCGCCAGCAGCTTAGACAGGGTCGACACTGAAGCTTTCTTT. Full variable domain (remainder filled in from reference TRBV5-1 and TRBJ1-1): KAGVTQTPRYLIKTRGQQVTLSCSPISGHRSVSWYQQTPGQGLQFLFEYFSETQRNKGNFPGRFSGRQFSNSRSEMNVSTLELGDSALYLCASSLDRVDTEAFFGQGTRLTVV.

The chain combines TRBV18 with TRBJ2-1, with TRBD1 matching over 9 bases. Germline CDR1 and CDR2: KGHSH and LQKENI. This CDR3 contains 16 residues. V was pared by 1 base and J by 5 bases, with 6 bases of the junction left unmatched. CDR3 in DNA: TGTGCCAGCTCACCACGGACAGGGGATAGAGACAATGAGCAGTTCTTC. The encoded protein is CASSPRTGDRDNEQFF.

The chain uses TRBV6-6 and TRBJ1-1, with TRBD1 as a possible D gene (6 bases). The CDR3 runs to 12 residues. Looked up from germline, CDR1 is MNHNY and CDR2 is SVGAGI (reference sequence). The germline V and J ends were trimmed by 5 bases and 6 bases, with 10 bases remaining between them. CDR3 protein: CASSPGVPEAFF. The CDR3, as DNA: TGTGCCAGCAGTCCAGGGGTGCCTGAAGCTTTCTTT.

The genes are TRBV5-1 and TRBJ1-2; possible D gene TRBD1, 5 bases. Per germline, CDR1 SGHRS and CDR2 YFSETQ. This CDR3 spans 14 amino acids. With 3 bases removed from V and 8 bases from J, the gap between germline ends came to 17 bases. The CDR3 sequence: CASSSHRGARGYTF. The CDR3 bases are TGCGCCAGCAGCTCCCACCGCGGGGCGCGAGGCTACACCTTC.

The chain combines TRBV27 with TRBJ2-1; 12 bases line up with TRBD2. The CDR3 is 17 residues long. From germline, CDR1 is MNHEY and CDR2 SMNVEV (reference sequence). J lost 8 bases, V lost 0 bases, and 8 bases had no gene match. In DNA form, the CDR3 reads TGTGCCAGCAGTTTATCCCGTCTAGCGGGAGGGCCCTATGAGCAGTTCTTC. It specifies CASSLSRLAGGPYEQFF.

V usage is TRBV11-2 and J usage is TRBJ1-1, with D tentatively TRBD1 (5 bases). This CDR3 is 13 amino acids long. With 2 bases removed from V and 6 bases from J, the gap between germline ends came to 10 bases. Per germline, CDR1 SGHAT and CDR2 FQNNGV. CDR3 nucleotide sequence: TGTGCCAGCAGCTTAATGGGGCCCTCTGAAGCTTTCTTT. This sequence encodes CASSLMGPSEAFF.

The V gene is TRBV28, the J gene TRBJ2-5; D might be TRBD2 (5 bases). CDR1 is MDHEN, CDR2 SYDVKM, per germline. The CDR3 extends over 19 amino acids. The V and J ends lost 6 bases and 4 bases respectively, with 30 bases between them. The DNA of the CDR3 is TGTGCCAGCAGCCCGACTTTTTTTAAAGAGGGTGTTAGTGGAGAGACCCAGTACTTC. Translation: CASSPTFFKEGVSGETQYF.

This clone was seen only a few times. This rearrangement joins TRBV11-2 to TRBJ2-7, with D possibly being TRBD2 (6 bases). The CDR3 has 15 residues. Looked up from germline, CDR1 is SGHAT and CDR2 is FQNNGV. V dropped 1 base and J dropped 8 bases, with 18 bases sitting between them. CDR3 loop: CASSLAGETRQQQYF. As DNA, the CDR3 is TGTGCCAGCAGCTTAGCGGGGGAAACCAGGCAGCAGCAGTACTTC.

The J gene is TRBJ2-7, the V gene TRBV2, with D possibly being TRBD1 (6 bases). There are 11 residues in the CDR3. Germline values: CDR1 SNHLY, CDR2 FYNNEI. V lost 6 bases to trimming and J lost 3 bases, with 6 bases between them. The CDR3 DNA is TGTGCCAGCAGGACAGGCTACGAGCAGTACTTC. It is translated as CASRTGYEQYF.

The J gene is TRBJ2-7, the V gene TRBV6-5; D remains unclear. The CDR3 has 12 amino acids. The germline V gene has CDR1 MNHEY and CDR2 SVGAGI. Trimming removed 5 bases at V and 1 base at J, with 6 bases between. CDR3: CASSPFSYEQYF. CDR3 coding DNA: TGTGCCAGCAGTCCCTTTTCCTACGAGCAGTACTTC.

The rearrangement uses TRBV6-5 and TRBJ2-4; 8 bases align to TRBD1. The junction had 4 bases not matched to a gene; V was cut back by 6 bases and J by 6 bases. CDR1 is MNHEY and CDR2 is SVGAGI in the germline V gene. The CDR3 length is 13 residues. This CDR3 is CASSLDRVNIQYF. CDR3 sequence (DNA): TGTGCCAGCAGCCTGGACAGGGTAAACATTCAGTACTTC.

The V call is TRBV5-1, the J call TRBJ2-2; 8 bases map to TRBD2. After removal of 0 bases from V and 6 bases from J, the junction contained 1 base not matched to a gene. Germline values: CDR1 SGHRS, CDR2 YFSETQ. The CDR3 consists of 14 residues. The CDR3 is CASSLGAGAGELFF. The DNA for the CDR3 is TGCGCCAGCAGCTTGGGAGCGGGAGCCGGGGAGCTGTTTTTT.

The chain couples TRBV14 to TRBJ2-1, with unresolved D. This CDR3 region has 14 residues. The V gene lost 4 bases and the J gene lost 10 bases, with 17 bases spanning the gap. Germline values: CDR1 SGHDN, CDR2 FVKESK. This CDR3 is CASSPIFGVSEQFF. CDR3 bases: TGTGCCAGCAGCCCGATCTTCGGTGTATCGGAGCAGTTCTTC. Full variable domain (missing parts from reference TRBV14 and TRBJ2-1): EAGVTQFPSHSVIEKGQTVTLRCDPISGHDNLYWYRRVMGKEIKFLLHFVKESKQDESGMPNNRFLAERTGGTYSTLKVQPAELEDSGVYFCASSPIFGVSEQFFGPGTRLTVL.

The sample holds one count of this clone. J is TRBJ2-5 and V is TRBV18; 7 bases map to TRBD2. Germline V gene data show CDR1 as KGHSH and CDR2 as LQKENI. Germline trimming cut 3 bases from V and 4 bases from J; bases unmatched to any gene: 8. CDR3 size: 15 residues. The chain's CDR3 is CASSPFATGGETQYF. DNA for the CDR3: TGTGCCAGCTCACCGTTTGCCACGGGGGGAGAGACCCAGTACTTC. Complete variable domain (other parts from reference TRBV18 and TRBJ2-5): NAGVMQNPRHLVRRRGQEARLRCSPMKGHSHVYWYRQLPEEGLKFMVYLQKENIIDESGMPKERFSAEFPKEGPSILRIQQVVRGDSAAYFCASSPFATGGETQYFGPGTRLLVL.